One sample yielded the 31 T cell receptor beta chains listed below, sequenced in a study of T cell changes during pregnancy in multiple sclerosis. Method: immunoSEQ multiplex PCR; TCRdb's copy keeps in-frame clones and lacks some. The sample has 95,000 to 100,000 clones, roughly nine tenths seen once. Sequences were derived from peripheral blood, sampled after pregnancy. Receptor source: a female donor in good health, enrolled as a control in a pregnancy study.

This sequence joins TRBV11-3 and TRBJ2-1; tentative D call: TRBD2 (6 bases). The V gene's germline CDR1 is SGHNT and CDR2 YENEEA. V lost 0 bases to trimming and J lost 9 bases, with 12 bases between them. This CDR3 has 14 residues. The DNA for the CDR3 is TGTGCCAGCAGCTTAGACAACGGGGGAGTTGAGCAGTTCTTC. Translation gives CASSLDNGGVEQFF.

The rearrangement joins TRBV6-6 to TRBJ1-1, with 9 bases lining up with TRBD1. After removal of 5 bases from V and 4 bases from J, the junction contained 8 bases not matched to a gene. The germline V gene has CDR1 MNHNY and CDR2 SVGAGI (reference sequence). The CDR3 runs to 15 residues. CDR3 nucleotides: TGTGCCAGCAGTCAGACACAGGGGGCAAGCACTGAAGCTTTCTTT. It encodes CASSQTQGASTEAFF.

The chain couples TRBV5-1 to TRBJ1-1, with D possibly being TRBD1 (6 bases). The V end was cut by 4 bases, the J end by 1 base, with 23 bases between. CDR3 size: 18 residues. CDR1 is SGHRS, CDR2 YFSETQ, per germline. This CDR3 reads CASSKDQYRVQGNTEAFF. CDR3 DNA sequence: TGCGCCAGCAGCAAGGACCAATACAGGGTTCAAGGGAACACTGAAGCTTTCTTT.

V gene TRBV28 combines with J gene TRBJ2-5; 9 bases agree with TRBD1. The J call could be wrong; TRBJ2-7 is a better fit for the DNA end. The V gene's germline CDR1 is MDHEN and CDR2 SYDVKM. The CDR3 has 15 amino acids. CDR3 in DNA: TGTGCCAGCAGTTTACCTCCGGGACAGGGCTACGAGCAGTACTTC. This gives the protein CASSLPPGQGYEQYF.

This sequence joins TRBV27 and TRBJ1-5; tentatively, D is TRBD1 (5 bases). V lost 8 bases and J lost 5, with 13 bases in between. The germline CDR1 and CDR2 sequences are MNHEY and SMNVEV (reference sequence). This CDR3 is 13 amino acids long. CDR3 protein: CASGASWDQPQHF. The DNA of the CDR3 is TGTGCCAGCGGGGCGTCTTGGGATCAGCCCCAGCATTTT.

This chain connects TRBV19 to TRBJ2-1; a weak D match, TRBD2 (7 bases). This CDR3 comprises 16 residues. The V end was cut by 10 bases, the J end by 6 bases, with 25 bases between. Looked up from germline, CDR1 is LNHDA and CDR2 is SQIVND (reference sequence). CDR3 protein: CATSIGGPGFINEQFF. The CDR3 region has the DNA TGTGCCACCTCGATCGGGGGGCCAGGGTTTATCAATGAGCAGTTCTTC.

The rearrangement joins TRBV29-1 to TRBJ2-1; possibly TRBD1 for D (5 bases). The CDR3 extends over 13 amino acids. The V end was cut by 7 bases, the J end by 10 bases, with 20 bases between. Germline V gene lookup returns CDR1 SQVTM and CDR2 ANQGSEA. CDR3 nucleotides: TGCAGCGCCTTGGGGCCAACCTACGGGGAGCAGTTCTTC. It translates to CSALGPTYGEQFF.

This chain links TRBV7-6 with TRBJ2-7; TRBD2 aligns across 9 bases. CDR1 is SGHVS and CDR2 is FNYEAQ in the germline V gene. This CDR3 has 14 amino acids. Trimming took 1 base from V and 6 from J; bases not matched to a gene: 4. The CDR3, as DNA: TGTGCCAGCAGCTTAGGCGGGGGGGCCTCCGAGCAGTACTTC. This gives the protein CASSLGGGASEQYF.

The V gene is TRBV5-5, the J gene TRBJ2-5, with 7 bases that match TRBD2. The junction had 9 bases not matched to a gene; V was cut back by 4 bases and J by 6 bases. The CDR3 is made up of 14 amino acids. Germline assignment: CDR1 SGHKS and CDR2 YYEKEE (reference sequence). CDR3 DNA sequence: TGTGCCAGCAGCCCGATGACTAGCCGACAGACCCAGTACTTC. It yields the protein CASSPMTSRQTQYF.

This chain uses TRBV30 with TRBJ2-3; 12 positions agree with TRBD2. CDR3 size: 16 residues. Germline V gene lookup returns CDR1 GTSNPN and CDR2 SVGIG (reference sequence). V was pared by 2 bases and J by 4 bases, with 7 bases of the junction left unmatched. DNA for the CDR3: TGTGCCTGGAGTCCCGGACTAGCGGGGACCGCAGATACGCAGTATTTT. Amino acid sequence: CAWSPGLAGTADTQYF.

This clone was counted between two and nine times. The chain links TRBV7-3 to TRBJ2-2; D call uncertain. CDR1 is SGHTA and CDR2 is FQGTGA in the germline V gene. Trimming shortened V by 5 bases and J by 2 bases, and 6 bases separated the two germline ends. The CDR3 sequence is 13 residues long. Here the CDR3 reads CASSLLNTGELFF. The CDR3 coding sequence is TGTGCCAGCAGCCTCTTAAACACCGGGGAGCTGTTTTTT.

This chain connects TRBV7-3 to TRBJ1-2, with TRBD1 identical over 12 bases. The CDR3 contains 14 residues. Trimming cost V 5 bases and J 7 bases; bases outside gene matches: 5. Germline V lookup: CDR1 SGHTA, CDR2 FQGTGA. The CDR3: CASSPTGQGAGYTF. CDR3 nucleotide sequence: TGTGCCAGCAGCCCCACGGGACAGGGGGCTGGCTACACCTTC. The full variable domain, rest sourced from reference TRBV7-3 and TRBJ1-2, is GAGVSQTPSNKVTEKGKYVELRCDPISGHTALYWYRQSLGQGPEFLIYFQGTGAADDSGLPNDRFFAVRPEGSVSTLKIQRTERGDSAVYLCASSPTGQGAGYTFGSGTRLTVV.

The chain couples TRBV28 to TRBJ2-5; TRBD2 is a possible D gene (7 bases). Germline CDR1 is MDHEN and CDR2 is SYDVKM. The CDR3 has 13 residues. The V end was cut by 10 bases, the J end by 5 bases, with 17 bases between. The CDR3 bases are TGTGCCACCCGAGAGGGGGGAGGGGAGACCCAGTACTTC. It codes for CATREGGGETQYF.

This chain uses TRBV6-1 with TRBJ2-7; D may be TRBD1 (6 bases). V lost 6 bases to trimming and J lost 0 bases, with 15 bases between them. The CDR3 runs to 15 residues. CDR1 is MNHNS and CDR2 is SASEGT in the germline V gene. The CDR3 DNA reads as TGTGCCAGCAGGTCCGGGACAAAGAACTCCTACGAGCAGTACTTC. Translation gives CASRSGTKNSYEQYF.

The V and J genes are TRBV7-6 and TRBJ2-3, with 11 bases fitting TRBD2. The ends lost 5 bases at V and 7 bases at J; junction bases unmatched: 14. This CDR3 has 17 residues. Germline V gene sequence: CDR1 SGHVS, CDR2 FNYEAQ. DNA of the CDR3: TGTGCCAGCAGCCCGTTCTCCTTAGCGGGAGGGACACATACGCAGTATTTT. This translates into CASSPFSLAGGTHTQYF.

V is TRBV20-1 and J is TRBJ2-7; 9 nucleotides match TRBD2. The J segment lost 12 bases and the V segment lost 0 bases, leaving 3 bases of the junction unmatched. This CDR3 spans 11 amino acids. Germline V gene lookup returns CDR1 DFQATT and CDR2 SNEGSKA (reference sequence). The CDR3, as DNA: TGCAGTGCTAGAGATCTGACTAGCGGGTACTTC. The encoded protein is CSARDLTSGYF.

V usage is TRBV30 and J usage is TRBJ1-2; weak D call: TRBD1 (5 bases). CDR1 is GTSNPN and CDR2 is SVGIG in the germline V gene (reference sequence). The CDR3 consists of 14 residues. Trimming removed 2 bases from V and 3 bases from J, with 13 bases in between. The CDR3 reads CAWSTGGLHYGYTF. The CDR3 nucleotides read TGTGCCTGGAGTACAGGCGGCCTCCACTATGGCTACACCTTC.

The J gene is TRBJ1-5, the V gene TRBV28; D might be TRBD1 (5 bases). Germline assignment: CDR1 MDHEN and CDR2 SYDVKM. Trimming removed 6 bases at V and 2 bases at J, with 8 bases between. The length of the CDR3 is 13 residues. CDR3 sequence: CASRGQGNQPQHF. The CDR3 DNA is TGTGCCAGCAGGGGGCAGGGCAATCAGCCCCAGCATTTT.

The chain uses TRBV11-2 and TRBJ2-5, with 8 bases matching TRBD1. V shed 5 bases and J 4 bases; nucleotides not matched to a gene: 6. Germline CDR1 SGHAT, CDR2 FQNNGV. The CDR3 runs to 14 residues. The CDR3 spells CASSGQGARETQYF. The CDR3 nucleotides read TGTGCCAGCAGCGGCCAGGGGGCGCGAGAGACCCAGTACTTC.

The rearrangement uses TRBV5-6 and TRBJ2-5; 8 bases are shared with TRBD1. The junction had 6 bases not matched to a gene; V was cut back by 0 bases and J by 5 bases. The length of the CDR3 is 15 residues. Germline V gives CDR1 SGHDT, CDR2 YYEEEE. CDR3 nucleotide sequence: TGTGCCAGCAGCTTGGGGGGACAGGCTAGGGAGACCCAGTACTTC. The encoded protein is CASSLGGQARETQYF.

This clone was picked up one time. This chain connects TRBV7-9 to TRBJ2-1, with 9 bases lining up with TRBD1. The germline gives CDR1 SEHNR, CDR2 FQNEAQ (reference sequence). V was pared by 4 bases and J by 4 bases, with 5 bases of the junction left unmatched. The CDR3 loop spans 15 amino acids. CDR3 region: CASSSPGQGYNEQFF. The CDR3 DNA follows: TGTGCCAGCAGCTCTCCGGGACAGGGTTACAATGAGCAGTTCTTC. Full variable domain (outside the CDR3, taken from reference TRBV7-9 and TRBJ2-1): DTGVSQNPRHKITKRGQNVTFRCDPISEHNRLYWYRQTLGQGPEFLTYFQNEAQLEKSRLLSDRFSAERPKGSFSTLEIQRTEQGDSAMYLCASSSPGQGYNEQFFGPGTRLTVL.

This sequence joins TRBV19 and TRBJ2-7; the D gene is possibly TRBD2 (6 bases). Looked up from germline, CDR1 is LNHDA and CDR2 is SQIVND (reference sequence). V lost 5 bases, J lost 3 bases, and 14 bases lay in between. The CDR3 length is 14 residues. This CDR3 reads CASSQGLDYYEQYF. The CDR3 DNA follows: TGTGCCAGTAGTCAGGGACTGGACTACTACGAGCAGTACTTC.

The chain combines TRBV4-1 with TRBJ2-2, with a tentative D call TRBD2 (7 bases). Trimming took off 0 bases at V and 4 bases at J, with 9 bases between the two ends. CDR3 length: 15 residues. Per germline, CDR1 MGHRA and CDR2 YSYEKL. The DNA of the CDR3 is TGCGCCAGCAGCCAAGAGAGGGGGGGCACCGGGGAGCTGTTTTTT. It translates to CASSQERGGTGELFF.

This clone was recorded a few times. The chain recombines TRBV18 with TRBJ1-2; 8 bases map to TRBD1. The CDR3 covers 14 residues. Germline V gene data show CDR1 as KGHSH and CDR2 as LQKENI. Trimming cost V 4 bases and J 3 bases; bases outside gene matches: 4. CDR3 bases: TGTGCCAGCTCACTTGGACAGGGCCACTATGGCTACACCTTC. The encoded protein is CASSLGQGHYGYTF.

The rearrangement joins TRBV5-1 to TRBJ1-1; 7 bases fit TRBD1. Losses at the gene ends were 1 base for V and 0 bases for J; bases not matched to a gene: 9. The CDR3 is 17 amino acids. CDR1 is SGHRS and CDR2 is YFSETQ in the germline V gene. The DNA for the CDR3 is TGCGCCAGCAGCTTGCTGACAGGGTGGGGGGTGAACACTGAAGCTTTCTTT. As protein: CASSLLTGWGVNTEAFF.

The J gene is TRBJ2-1, the V gene TRBV18; TRBD1 matches at 7 bases. Losses at the gene ends were 4 bases for V and 6 bases for J; bases not matched to a gene: 9. From germline, CDR1 is KGHSH and CDR2 LQKENI. The length of the CDR3 is 15 residues. CDR3 DNA sequence: TGTGCCAGCTCACAAATGACAGGGCCTAGCAATGAGCAGTTCTTC. It encodes CASSQMTGPSNEQFF.

This clone was picked up one time. V gene TRBV15 combines with J gene TRBJ2-1; tentatively, D is TRBD2 (5 bases). The CDR3 has 15 residues. Deletions cut 3 bases from V and 6 bases from J, with 15 bases between. In germline, CDR1 is LNHNV, CDR2 YYDKDF (reference sequence). The CDR3 nucleotides read TGTGCCACCAGCAGGGGTAGACTGAGCGGCAATGAGCAGTTCTTC. This codes for CATSRGRLSGNEQFF.

The gene calls are TRBV6-7 and TRBJ2-6, with 14 bases matching TRBD2. Being an ORF, TRBV6-7 has a function that is uncertain. V gave up 2 bases and J gave up 3 bases; unmatched junction bases: 6. CDR3 size: 19 residues. The CDR3 sequence is CASSYPGTSGSNGANVLTF. CDR3 DNA: TGTGCCAGCAGTTACCCTGGGACTAGCGGGAGTAATGGGGCCAACGTCCTGACTTTC.

This chain joins TRBV4-1 and TRBJ1-1; possible D gene TRBD1, 6 bases. The ends were cut back, 5 bases at V and 8 bases at J, with 9 bases in the middle. The germline V gene has CDR1 MGHRA and CDR2 YSYEKL. This CDR3 region has 11 residues. CDR3 residues: CASSFGTEAFF. CDR3 DNA: TGCGCCAGCAGCTTTGGGACAGAAGCTTTCTTT.

The rearrangement joins TRBV2 to TRBJ2-3; D is undetermined. The CDR3 contains 14 residues. Germline V lookup: CDR1 SNHLY, CDR2 FYNNEI. CDR3 amino acids: CASPQESPTDTQYF. The CDR3 bases are TGTGCAAGCCCCCAGGAAAGTCCCACAGATACGCAGTATTTT.

The V call is TRBV30, the J call TRBJ1-2, with unresolved D. The V gene's germline CDR1 is GTSNPN and CDR2 SVGIG (reference sequence). The germline V and J ends were trimmed by 0 bases and 2 bases, with 7 bases remaining between them. The CDR3 is 13 residues long. The DNA of the CDR3 is TGTGCCTGGAGTGTAGAGGGCAACTATGGCTACACCTTC. It yields the protein CAWSVEGNYGYTF. The full variable domain, in which reference TRBV30 and TRBJ1-2 provide the parts outside the CDR3, is SQTIHQWPATLVQPVGSPLSLECTVEGTSNPNLYWYRQAAGRGLQLLFYSVGIGQISSEVPQNLSASRPQDRQFILSSKKLLLSDSGFYLCAWSVEGNYGYTFGSGTRLTVV.